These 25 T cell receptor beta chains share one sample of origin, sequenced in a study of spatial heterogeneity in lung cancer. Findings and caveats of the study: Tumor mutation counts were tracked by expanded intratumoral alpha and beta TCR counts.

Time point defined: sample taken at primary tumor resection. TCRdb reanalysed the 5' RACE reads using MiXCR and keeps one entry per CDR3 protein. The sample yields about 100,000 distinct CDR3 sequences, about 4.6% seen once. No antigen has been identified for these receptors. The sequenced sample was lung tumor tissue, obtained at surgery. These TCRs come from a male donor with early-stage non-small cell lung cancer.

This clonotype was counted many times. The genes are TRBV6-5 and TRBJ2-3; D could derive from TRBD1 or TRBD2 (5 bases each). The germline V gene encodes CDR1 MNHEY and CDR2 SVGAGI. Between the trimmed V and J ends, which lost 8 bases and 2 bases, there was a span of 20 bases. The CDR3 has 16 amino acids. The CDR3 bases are TGTGCCAGCTCCAACTCTTTAACCGGGGCCACAGATACGCAGTATTTT. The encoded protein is CASSNSLTGATDTQYF.

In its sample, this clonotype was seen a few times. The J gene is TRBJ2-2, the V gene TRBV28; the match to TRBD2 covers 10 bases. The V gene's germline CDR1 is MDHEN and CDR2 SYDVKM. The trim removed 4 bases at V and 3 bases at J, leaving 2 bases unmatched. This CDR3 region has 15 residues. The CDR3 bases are TGTGCCAGCAGTTCCGGGACTAGCGACACCGGGGAGCTGTTTTTT. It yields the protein CASSSGTSDTGELFF.

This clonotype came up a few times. The CDR3 region is CATSRAGGAVNQPQHF. CDR3 bases: TGTGCCACCAGCAGAGCCGGGGGCGCGGTCAATCAGCCCCAGCATTTT. This sequence joins TRBV15 and TRBJ1-5, with D perhaps TRBD1 (6 bases). V was shortened by 1 base and J by 3 bases, with 13 bases between the two germline ends. CDR3 length: 16 residues. Per the germline V gene, CDR1 is LNHNV and CDR2 is YYDKDF (reference sequence).

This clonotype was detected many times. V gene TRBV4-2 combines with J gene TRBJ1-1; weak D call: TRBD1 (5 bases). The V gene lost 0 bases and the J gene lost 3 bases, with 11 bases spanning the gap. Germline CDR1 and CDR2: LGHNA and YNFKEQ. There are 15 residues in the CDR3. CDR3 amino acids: CASSQDGVRDTEAFF. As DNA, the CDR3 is TGTGCCAGCAGCCAAGACGGGGTCAGGGACACTGAAGCTTTCTTT.

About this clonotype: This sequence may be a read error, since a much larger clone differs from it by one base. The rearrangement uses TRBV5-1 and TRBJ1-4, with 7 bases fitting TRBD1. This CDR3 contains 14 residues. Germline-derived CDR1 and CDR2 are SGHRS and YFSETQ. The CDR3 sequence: CASSQGTATEKLIF. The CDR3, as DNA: TGCGCCAGCAGCCAGGGGACAGCCACTGAAAAACTGATTTTT. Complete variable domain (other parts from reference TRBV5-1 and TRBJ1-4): KAGVTQTPRYLIKTRGQQVTLSCSPISGHRSVSWYQQTPGQGLQFLFEYFSETQRNKGNFPGRFSGRQFSNSRSEMNVSTLELGDSALYLCASSQGTATEKLIFGSGTQLSVL.

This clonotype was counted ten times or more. The CDR3 protein is CASSYRGNTGELFF. CDR3 sequence (DNA): TGTGCCAGCAGTTACAGGGGGAACACCGGGGAGCTGTTTTTT. The J gene is TRBJ2-2, the V gene TRBV27; 7 bases match TRBD1. In germline, CDR1 is MNHEY, CDR2 SMNVEV (reference sequence). There are 14 residues in the CDR3. V trimming: 4 bases; J trimming: 1 base; junction bases outside the gene matches: 0.

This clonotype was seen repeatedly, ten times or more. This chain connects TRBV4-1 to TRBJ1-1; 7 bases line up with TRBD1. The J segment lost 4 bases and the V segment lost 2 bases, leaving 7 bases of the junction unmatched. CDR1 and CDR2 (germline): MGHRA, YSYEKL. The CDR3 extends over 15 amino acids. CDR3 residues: CASSQRQGMFTEAFF. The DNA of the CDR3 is TGCGCCAGCAGCCAACGACAGGGAATGTTCACTGAAGCTTTCTTT.

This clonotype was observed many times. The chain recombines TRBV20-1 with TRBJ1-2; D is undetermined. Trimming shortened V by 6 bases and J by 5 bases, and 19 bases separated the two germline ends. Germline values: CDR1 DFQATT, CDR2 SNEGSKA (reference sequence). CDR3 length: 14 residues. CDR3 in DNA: TGCAGTGCCCTCCTAAGGGATCCGCCTTATGGCTACACCTTC. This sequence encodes CSALLRDPPYGYTF.

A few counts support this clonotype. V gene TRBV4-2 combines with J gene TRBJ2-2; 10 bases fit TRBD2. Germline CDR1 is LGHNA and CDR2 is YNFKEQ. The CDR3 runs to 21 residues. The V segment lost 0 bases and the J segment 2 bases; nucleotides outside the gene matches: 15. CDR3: CASSQDAWLAGDSGNTGELFF. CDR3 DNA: TGTGCCAGCAGCCAAGATGCATGGCTAGCGGGAGATTCCGGAAACACCGGGGAGCTGTTTTTT.

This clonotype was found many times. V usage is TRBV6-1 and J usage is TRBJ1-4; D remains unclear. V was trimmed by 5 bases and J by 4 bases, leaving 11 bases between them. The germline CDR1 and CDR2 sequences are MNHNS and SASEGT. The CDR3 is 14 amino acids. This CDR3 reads CASSIDGDNEKLFF. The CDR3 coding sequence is TGTGCCAGCAGTATAGACGGGGATAATGAAAAACTGTTTTTT.

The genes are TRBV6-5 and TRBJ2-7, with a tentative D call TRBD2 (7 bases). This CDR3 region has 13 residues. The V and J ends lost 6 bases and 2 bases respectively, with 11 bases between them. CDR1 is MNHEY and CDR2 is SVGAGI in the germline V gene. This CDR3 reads CASSPGGPYEQYF. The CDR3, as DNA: TGTGCCAGCAGCCCCGGGGGGCCCTACGAGCAGTACTTC.

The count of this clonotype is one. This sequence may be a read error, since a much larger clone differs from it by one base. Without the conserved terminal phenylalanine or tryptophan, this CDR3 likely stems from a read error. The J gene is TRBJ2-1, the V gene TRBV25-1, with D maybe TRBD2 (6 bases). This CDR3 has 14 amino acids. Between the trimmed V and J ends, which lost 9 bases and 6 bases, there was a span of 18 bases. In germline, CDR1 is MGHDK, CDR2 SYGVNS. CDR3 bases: TGTGCCAGTTCCGGGGGACCGACCCCCAATGAGCAGTTCTAC. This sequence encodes CASSGGPTPNEQFY.

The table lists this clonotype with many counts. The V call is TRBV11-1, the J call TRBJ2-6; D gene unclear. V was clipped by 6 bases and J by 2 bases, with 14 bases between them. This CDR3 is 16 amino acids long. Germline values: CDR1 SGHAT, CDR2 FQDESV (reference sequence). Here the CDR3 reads CASSSDTAAGANVLTF. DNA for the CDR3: TGTGCCAGCAGTTCCGACACCGCCGCTGGGGCCAACGTCCTGACTTTC.

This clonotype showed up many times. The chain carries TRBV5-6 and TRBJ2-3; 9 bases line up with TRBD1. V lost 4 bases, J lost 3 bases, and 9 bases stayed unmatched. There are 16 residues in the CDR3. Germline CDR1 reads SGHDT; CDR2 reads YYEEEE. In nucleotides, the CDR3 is TGTGCCAGCAGCACGGACCGGGACAGGGAAACAGATACGCAGTATTTT. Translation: CASSTDRDRETDTQYF.

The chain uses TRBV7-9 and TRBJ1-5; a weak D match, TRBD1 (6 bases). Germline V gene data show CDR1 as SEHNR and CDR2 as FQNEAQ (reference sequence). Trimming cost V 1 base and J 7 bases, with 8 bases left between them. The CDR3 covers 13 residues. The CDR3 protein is CASSLVQGQPQHF. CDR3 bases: TGTGCCAGCAGCTTAGTACAGGGCCAGCCCCAGCATTTT.

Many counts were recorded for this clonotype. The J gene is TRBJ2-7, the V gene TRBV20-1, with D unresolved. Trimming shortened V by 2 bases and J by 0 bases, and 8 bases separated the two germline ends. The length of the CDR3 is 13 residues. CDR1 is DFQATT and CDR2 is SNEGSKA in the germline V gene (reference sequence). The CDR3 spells CSARRHHSYEQYF. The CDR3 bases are TGCAGTGCTAGAAGACACCACTCCTACGAGCAGTACTTC.

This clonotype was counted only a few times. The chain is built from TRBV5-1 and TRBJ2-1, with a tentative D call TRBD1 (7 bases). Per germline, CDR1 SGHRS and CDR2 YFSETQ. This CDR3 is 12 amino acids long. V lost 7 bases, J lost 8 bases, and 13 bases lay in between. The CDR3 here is CASRQGGDEQFF. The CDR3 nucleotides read TGCGCCAGCCGCCAGGGGGGTGATGAGCAGTTCTTC.

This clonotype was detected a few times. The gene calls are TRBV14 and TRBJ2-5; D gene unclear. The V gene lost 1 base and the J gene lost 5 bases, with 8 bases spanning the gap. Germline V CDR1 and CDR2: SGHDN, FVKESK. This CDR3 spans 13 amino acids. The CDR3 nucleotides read TGTGCCAGCAGCCAAGGGACGATGGAGACCCAGTACTTC. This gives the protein CASSQGTMETQYF.

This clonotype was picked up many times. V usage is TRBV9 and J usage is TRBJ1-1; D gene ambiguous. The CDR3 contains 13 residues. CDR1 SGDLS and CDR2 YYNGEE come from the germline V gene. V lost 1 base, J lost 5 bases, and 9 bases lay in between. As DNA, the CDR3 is TGTGCCAGCAGCGTAATTTGGGGAACTGAAGCTTTCTTT. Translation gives CASSVIWGTEAFF.

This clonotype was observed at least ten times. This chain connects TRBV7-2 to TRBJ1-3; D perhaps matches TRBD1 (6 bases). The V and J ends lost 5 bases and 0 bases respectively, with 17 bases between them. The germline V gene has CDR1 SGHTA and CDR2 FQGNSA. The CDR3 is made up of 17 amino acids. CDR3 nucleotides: TGTGCCAGCAGCCCTCGCCAGGGGACACTCTCTGGAAACACCATATATTTT. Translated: CASSPRQGTLSGNTIYF.

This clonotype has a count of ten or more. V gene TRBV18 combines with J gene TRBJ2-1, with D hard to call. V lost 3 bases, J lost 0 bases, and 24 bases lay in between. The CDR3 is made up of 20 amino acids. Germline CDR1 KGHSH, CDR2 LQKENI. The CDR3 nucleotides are TGTGCCAGCTCACCCTACAGCCCGGTGCTTAGAACGAGCTCCTACAATGAGCAGTTCTTC. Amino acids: CASSPYSPVLRTSSYNEQFF.

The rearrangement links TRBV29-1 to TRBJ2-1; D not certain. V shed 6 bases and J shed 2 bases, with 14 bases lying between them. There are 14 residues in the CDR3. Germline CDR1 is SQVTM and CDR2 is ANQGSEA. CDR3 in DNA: TGCAGCGTGGTACCGACTGCAACCTACAATGAGCAGTTCTTC. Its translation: CSVVPTATYNEQFF.

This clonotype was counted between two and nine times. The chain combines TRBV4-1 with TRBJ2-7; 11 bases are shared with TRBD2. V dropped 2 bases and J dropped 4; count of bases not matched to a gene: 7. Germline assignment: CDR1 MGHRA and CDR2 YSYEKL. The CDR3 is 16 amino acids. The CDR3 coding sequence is TGCGCCAGCAGCCAATACCCCACTAGCGGGAGTTACGAGCAGTACTTC. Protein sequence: CASSQYPTSGSYEQYF.

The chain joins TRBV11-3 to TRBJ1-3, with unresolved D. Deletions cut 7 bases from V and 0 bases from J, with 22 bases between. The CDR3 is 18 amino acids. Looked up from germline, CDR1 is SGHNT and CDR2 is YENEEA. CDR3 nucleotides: TGTGCCAGCACACAACCCTCGCGCGCGGCCCGCTCTGGAAACACCATATATTTT. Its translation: CASTQPSRAARSGNTIYF.

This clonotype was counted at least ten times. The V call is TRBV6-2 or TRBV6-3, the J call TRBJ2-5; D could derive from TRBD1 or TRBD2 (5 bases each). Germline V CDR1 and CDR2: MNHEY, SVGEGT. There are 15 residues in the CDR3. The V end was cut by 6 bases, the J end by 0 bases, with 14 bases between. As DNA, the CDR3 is TGTGCCAGCAGCTCCGGGACCGTGTACCAAGAGACCCAGTACTTC. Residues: CASSSGTVYQETQYF.